This T cell receptor (beta chain) was profiled in a study of blood T cells in healthy people across ages. PCR was performed a second time for about 7 to 12 cycles using a sample-barcoded 5' primer and a J-beta primer mix. TCRdb recomputed calls from the 5' RACE reads with MiXCR, one row per CDR3 protein. The sample shows 630,000 or so distinct CDR3 sequences, 32% of them seen only once. The CDR3 runs 16 residues. V dropped 0 bases and J dropped 7; count of bases not matched to a gene: 9. Germline V lookup: CDR1 GTSNPN, CDR2 SVGIG (reference sequence). Source material: blood. The rearrangement links TRBV30 to TRBJ1-2; 12 bases align to TRBD1. The sequence came from a woman older than 75 in good health. The CDR3 is CAWSVHGTGGVGGYTF. The CDR3 DNA is TGTGCCTGGAGTGTACACGGGACAGGGGGCGTCGGTGGCTACACCTTC.